Below are 10 T cell receptor beta chains sequenced from a single sample in a study of blood T cell repertoires in COVID-19. Only in-frame clones appear in the TCRdb table, and some are missing; sequencing was by immunoSEQ multiplex PCR. This table has nearly 80,000 clones, roughly 80% appearing once. Sequenced material: peripheral blood. The receptors were sampled from a woman aged 70-85 years with acute or convalescent COVID-19.

This clone was counted only a few times. V gene TRBV9 combines with J gene TRBJ2-1, with D perhaps TRBD2 (6 bases). CDR1 SGDLS and CDR2 YYNGEE come from the germline V gene. CDR3 size: 16 residues. The V end was cut by 3 bases, the J end by 5 bases, with 18 bases between. DNA for the CDR3: TGTGCCAGCAGCGCGACGGGGCAGGGACTCAACAATGAGCAGTTCTTC. This gives the protein CASSATGQGLNNEQFF.

V gene TRBV5-4 combines with J gene TRBJ2-6, with TRBD1 identical over 9 bases. The CDR3 runs to 16 residues. The V and J ends lost 5 bases and 0 bases, in that order; junction bases with no gene match: 3. The germline gives CDR1 SGHNT, CDR2 YYREEE (reference sequence). The CDR3 nucleotides read TGTGCCAGCAGTAGGGACAGGGCCTCTGGGGCCAACGTCCTGACTTTC. This translates into CASSRDRASGANVLTF.

This chain connects TRBV7-2 to TRBJ2-7; 10 nucleotides match TRBD2. The germline gives CDR1 SGHTA, CDR2 FQGNSA. The ends lost 5 bases at V and 5 bases at J; junction bases unmatched: 15. The length of the CDR3 is 17 residues. Written as DNA, the CDR3 is TGTGCCAGCAGCGCCGCTCTAGCGGGAGAATTTTATGACGAGCAGTACTTC. Residues: CASSAALAGEFYDEQYF.

V and J are TRBV2 and TRBJ1-1; 10 bases fit TRBD1. The CDR3 covers 13 residues. Germline CDR1 SNHLY, CDR2 FYNNEI. V lost 9 bases to trimming and J lost 4 bases; unmatched junction nucleotides: 5. Here the CDR3 reads CARRTGGSTEAFF. The CDR3 DNA sequence: TGTGCCAGGAGGACAGGGGGGAGCACTGAAGCTTTCTTT.

This chain joins TRBV12-3 or TRBV12-4 and TRBJ1-5; D not resolved. The CDR3 has 13 amino acids. The V and J ends lost 6 bases and 0 bases respectively, with 6 bases between them. The DNA for the CDR3 is TGTGCCAGCAGCCAGGTTAGCAATCAGCCCCAGCATTTT. It specifies CASSQVSNQPQHF.

The genes are TRBV15 and TRBJ1-4; 7 positions agree with TRBD1. The CDR3 is 17 amino acids. Trimming cost V 6 bases and J 0 bases; bases outside gene matches: 10. Germline V gives CDR1 LNHNV, CDR2 YYDKDF (reference sequence). The CDR3 DNA reads TGTGCCACCAGAAATTCGGAGGGGGCCACAACTAATGAAAAACTGTTTTTT. It translates to CATRNSEGATTNEKLFF.

This chain connects TRBV7-3 to TRBJ2-1; 11 bases are shared with TRBD2. Germline values: CDR1 SGHTA, CDR2 FQGTGA. V lost 5 bases, J lost 6 bases, and 9 bases stayed unmatched. The CDR3 contains 16 residues. This CDR3 is CASSRPGTSGRNEQFF. CDR3 sequence (DNA): TGTGCCAGCAGCCGACCCGGGACTAGCGGTCGCAATGAGCAGTTCTTC.

The chain has TRBV30 and TRBJ2-1; TRBD2 matches at 15 bases. In germline, CDR1 is GTSNPN, CDR2 SVGIG (reference sequence). This CDR3 contains 15 residues. J lost 9 bases, V lost 0 bases, and 3 bases had no gene match. In nucleotides, the CDR3 is TGTGCCTGGAGTGTTTGGACTAGCGGGAGGGGTGAGCAGTTCTTC. As protein: CAWSVWTSGRGEQFF.

The V call is TRBV27, the J call TRBJ1-1; perhaps TRBD1 as D (5 bases). V dropped 2 bases and J dropped 1 base, with 20 bases sitting between them. CDR1 and CDR2 (germline): MNHEY, SMNVEV (reference sequence). The CDR3 runs 18 residues. DNA for the CDR3: TGTGCCAGCAGTTTAATTCGGACACCTACCTATGGGAACACTGAAGCTTTCTTT. Its translation: CASSLIRTPTYGNTEAFF.

This rearrangement joins TRBV30 to TRBJ1-3, with a weak D call TRBD1 (6 bases). CDR3 length: 15 amino acids. Germline V lookup: CDR1 GTSNPN, CDR2 SVGIG (reference sequence). V was clipped by 2 bases and J by 0 bases, with 11 bases between them. The DNA of the CDR3 is TGTGCCTGGAGTCGGGACACAATCTCTGGAAACACCATATATTTT. Amino acid sequence: CAWSRDTISGNTIYF.